This TCR beta chain was retrieved from a study of CD8 T cell repertoires and HIV-1 epitope variants (TCRdb year 2020). About the study as a whole: In separate culture wells, T cells were stimulated with each of twenty-five peptides that represented autologous and known Gag and Nef epitope variants. A CMV, EBV and flu peptide pool, the Ebola AY9 epitope as negative control, and a no-peptide well were included as control conditions. The epitopes tested covered three Gag epitope families plus Nef HW9 and YT9. Using the EasySep Human T Cell Enrichment Kit, T cells were enriched and then co-cultured with an equal number of autologous T cell-negative cells acting as antigen-presenting cells. For 9 to 11 days the cultures were kept in IMDM with gentamicin, and on days 3 and 7 half of the media was changed with IL-2, IL-7 and IL-15 added. An aliquot of 1M T cells was set aside as an uncultured baseline condition, separate from the roughly 84 T cell cultures. A total of around 80 T cell cultures were run, with each culture condition performed in triplicate except for one peptide, which was performed in duplicate. Paper-wide results and their limitations: About ten antigen-specific TCR beta clonotypes were identified, and roughly 6 of them appeared cross-reactive for autologous or known escape epitope variants. The assay could identify only TCR beta chains and pointed to proliferation in response to antigen, not to T cell function or cytokine profile. About five clonotypes recognized the Nef KF9 family and one the HW9 family, with no responses to the TAALDMSHF plasma variant.

The EasySep Human CD8+ T Cell Enrichment Kit was used on day 10 to isolate CD8+ T cells from every culture. TCR beta CDR3 regions were sequenced at survey depth on the immunoSEQ platform. The QIAamp DNA micro kit was used to extract genomic DNA from every cultured and uncultured CD8+ T cell population. The published analysis was carried out like this. Any sample with under 5,000 productive reads was excluded, and this exclusion removed about 7% of the roughly 80 cultures stimulated with HIV peptides. A MANAFEST web app trimmed sequences to CDR3 and removed nonproductive sequences, CDR3s under 5 amino acids, and those not starting C or ending F/W. For a clonotype to count as antigen-specific, the clonotype had to expand relative to the no-peptide control in at least 2 of 3 replicates at FDR 0.01, and only within one epitope family. A frequency at least fivefold higher than in wells stimulated with peptides from other epitope families was additionally required for specific clonotypes. Drawn from immuneACCESS, this table holds only the in-frame rearrangements with V and J called that TCRdb kept. Clones are partly lost; checked studies trace under half to an unresolved V gene and leave the rest unexplained. V, J and clone size were drawn from that table, and D and trimming were deduced from the DNA. This sample comprises under 100,000 clones, just under 75% of them detected only once. Under 30% of the sample is in the top ten clones.

Remarks on this clone: Its recognized antigen is unknown. No base quality values were provided; no much bigger clone lies one nucleotide off.

The germline V gene provides CDR1 MDHEN and CDR2 SYDVKM. Counted from cysteine to phenylalanine, this CDR3 has 17 amino acids. Solely the CDR3 DNA is kept, with 51 bases framed from the first base. Trimming takes 6 bases off V and 0 bases off J; junction bases not matched to a gene: 10. Here the chain combines TRBV28 and TRBJ2-4; TRBD1 matches 8 bases in the middle. Sequencing input: uncultured baseline CD8+ T cells from peripheral blood mononuclear cells (PBMCs). The receptor comes from a male donor with HIV. In nucleotide form, the sequence is TGTGCCAGCAGATCGCCTCGTGGACAGGGAGCCAAAAACATTCAGTACTTC. Translation gives CASRSPRGQGAKNIQYF.